The clone carrying this T cell receptor beta chain was seen just once. V was cut by 0 bases and J by 6 bases, with 20 bases left in between. Germline-derived CDR1 and CDR2 are MNHNS and SASEGT. The CDR3 is made up of 17 amino acids. Only in-frame clones appear in the TCRdb table, and some are missing; sequencing was by immunoSEQ multiplex PCR. The table lists around 50,000 clones, 70% to 85% of them singletons. These data belong to a study of blood T cell repertoires in COVID-19. The sample taken for sequencing was PBMCs or T cells enriched from blood (not recorded which). The TCR sequence derives from a woman aged 45-59 years with acute COVID-19. V gene TRBV6-1 combines with J gene TRBJ1-2; TRBD1 is a possible D gene (5 bases). CDR3 nucleotide sequence: TGTGCCAGCAGTGAAGCTGGGGCCTATTATAAAGGGGATGGCTACACCTTC. It translates to CASSEAGAYYKGDGYTF.